Following are 5 T cell receptor beta chains from one sample sequenced in a study of CD8 T cells in Susac syndrome. It was with random hexamers that 0.5 to 1 ug RNA was reverse transcribed. TCRdb used MiXCR to reprocess the immunoSEQ multiplex PCR reads, holding one entry per CDR3 protein. The sample lists fewer than 150,000 distinct CDR3 sequences; approximately 89% were seen once. Material for sequencing was CD8+ T cells from PBMCs. The receptors were sampled from a human donor with multiple sclerosis.

V and J are TRBV12-3 or TRBV12-4 and TRBJ2-6; a possible D gene is TRBD1 (6 bases). The germline V and J ends were trimmed by 3 bases and 1 base, with 13 bases remaining between them. CDR3 length: 17 amino acids. CDR3 DNA sequence: TGTGCCAGCAGTTTTTGGGGGCTGAGTTCTGGGGCCAACGTCCTGACTTTC. Translating gives CASSFWGLSSGANVLTF.

The V call is TRBV20-1, the J call TRBJ2-7; D is ambiguous. This CDR3 comprises 15 residues. Germline loops: CDR1 DFQATT, CDR2 SNEGSKA (reference sequence). V was cut by 0 bases and J by 0 bases, with 12 bases left in between. The CDR3 DNA sequence: TGCAGTGCTAGAGATCCCTTAGCAAGCTCCTACGAGCAGTACTTC. Translating gives CSARDPLASSYEQYF.

The chain employs TRBV6-5 and TRBJ2-1, with no clear D. The germline CDR1 and CDR2 sequences are MNHEY and SVGAGI. The CDR3 is 13 residues long. The ends were cut back, 0 bases at V and 6 bases at J, with 6 bases in the middle. The CDR3 region has the DNA TGTGCCAGCAGTTACTCGGACGGCAATGAGCAGTTCTTC. Encoded protein: CASSYSDGNEQFF.

The rearrangement uses TRBV13 and TRBJ2-1, with TRBD1 as a possible D gene (5 bases). Trimming removed 2 bases at V and 9 bases at J, with 8 bases between. CDR1 is PRHDT, CDR2 FYEKMQ, per germline (reference sequence). The CDR3 consists of 12 residues. This CDR3 reads CASSLPRAEQFF. The CDR3 DNA reads as TGTGCCAGCAGCTTACCCAGGGCTGAGCAGTTCTTC. Full variable domain (rest looked up from reference TRBV13 and TRBJ2-1): AAGVIQSPRHLIKEKRETATLKCYPIPRHDTVYWYQQGPGQDPQFLISFYEKMQSDKGSIPDRFSAQQFSDYHSELNMSSLELGDSALYFCASSLPRAEQFFGPGTRLTVL.

The chain recombines TRBV12-3 or TRBV12-4 with TRBJ2-2; D call uncertain. V was clipped by 5 bases and J by 5 bases, with 6 bases between them. The CDR3 runs to 12 residues. The chain's CDR3 is CASSTATGELFF. As DNA, the CDR3 is TGTGCCAGCAGTACTGCTACCGGGGAGCTGTTTTTT.